The following is a T cell receptor (beta chain) sequence with its context. Its antigen is not known. The data were taken from a study of T-cell memory formation after mild COVID-19. Study details: TCR clusters were largely donor specific.

General study points: CD4+ contracting clones lay mainly in CM and EM, CD8+ ones in EMRA. There was a balanced CD4/CD8 profile in clones contracting day 15 to 85, and later expanders leaned CD4+.

Amplification by 5'RACE using constant-segment primers produced TCR alpha and TCR beta cDNA libraries that carried sample barcodes and UMIs. TCRdb itself ran the 5' RACE reads through MiXCR, one entry per CDR3 protein. The table has some 320,000 distinct CDR3 sequences, about 13% seen once. The sequenced material came from PBMCs or a T cell subset sorted from them (not recorded which). This clonotype originated in a man aged 18 to 30 who had mild COVID-19 (a few samples of this study predate the infection). Cell type and time point are not known.

This CDR3 is CSVGRSGAPLSNQPQHF. The CDR3 nucleotides are TGCAGTGTGGGCCGATCAGGGGCACCCTTAAGCAATCAGCCCCAGCATTTT. The V call is TRBV20-1, the J call TRBJ1-5; perhaps TRBD1 as D (6 bases). Germline values: CDR1 DFQATT, CDR2 SNEGSKA (reference sequence). This CDR3 is 17 amino acids long. The germline V and J ends were trimmed by 7 bases and 1 base, with 23 bases remaining between them.